A selection of T cell receptor beta chains follows, all from one sample in a study of long-term antiretroviral therapy in people with HIV. This table comes from immunoSEQ multiplex PCR, and its TCRdb copy is limited to in-frame clones, with some not included. The sample has approximately 3,300 clones, 88% seen once. Sequenced here: unsorted PBMCs, sampled 0.3 years after starting antiretroviral therapy. Receptors were obtained from a woman in her 50s with HIV. CDR3s include the opening cysteine and the closing phenylalanine or tryptophan. The D gene is left open where the match is weak. Expanded clones are given a class, and other clones once, few, many or no size at all.

J	size	D	V	CDR3	DNA
TRBJ2-3	NA	NA	TRBV12-5	CASGYLGQPRGTQYF	TGTGCTAGTGGCTATCTAGGACAGCCTCGCGGGACGCAGTATTTT
TRBJ1-2	NA	NA	TRBV19	CASSEDRLSNYGYTF	TGTGCCAGTAGTGAGGACAGACTTTCTAACTATGGCTACACCTTC
TRBJ1-1	few	TRBD1	TRBV7-3	CASSEQGSNTEAFF	TGTGCCAGCAGTGAACAGGGGTCGAACACTGAAGCTTTCTTT
TRBJ2-1	NA	NA	TRBV5-4	CASSFEGWDEQFF	TGTGCCAGCAGCTTCGAGGGCTGGGATGAGCAGTTCTTC
TRBJ1-2	NA	NA	TRBV4-3	CASSQGSGGKGANYGYTF	TGCGCCAGCAGCCAAGGTTCGGGGGGCAAAGGGGCTAACTATGGCTACACCTTC
TRBJ1-1	NA	NA	TRBV2	CASSDRGTEAFF	TGTGCCAGCAGTGACCGGGGCACTGAAGCTTTCTTT
TRBJ2-5	NA	NA	TRBV4-1	CASSQGTRSQETQYF	TGCGCCAGCAGCCAAGGGACACGCTCCCAAGAGACCCAGTACTTC
TRBJ2-3	NA	NA	TRBV9	CASRTGVADTSTDTQYF	TGTGCCAGCAGAACCGGGGTAGCGGATACTAGCACAGATACGCAGTATTTT
TRBJ1-1	NA	NA	TRBV19	CASSFLGEGSTEAFF	TGTGCCAGTAGTTTCCTCGGGGAGGGTAGCACTGAAGCTTTCTTT
TRBJ1-1	NA	TRBD1	TRBV7-2	CASSQQGARTEAFF	TGTGCCAGCAGCCAGCAGGGGGCGCGCACTGAAGCTTTCTTT
TRBJ1-1	NA	NA	TRBV7-3	CASSLSRNTEAFF	TGTGCCAGCAGCTTAAGTCGTAACACTGAAGCTTTCTTT
TRBJ2-7	few	NA	TRBV7-9	CASSLFPATYEQYF	TGTGCCAGCAGCTTATTTCCAGCTACCTACGAGCAGTACTTC
TRBJ1-2	NA	NA	TRBV4-2	CASSQASGADYGYTF	TGTGCCAGCAGCCAAGCTTCGGGGGCGGACTATGGCTACACCTTC
TRBJ1-5	NA	TRBD1	TRBV7-2	CASSPGQGSQPQHF	TGTGCCAGCAGCCCGGGACAGGGCAGTCAGCCCCAGCATTTT
TRBJ1-5	NA	TRBD1	TRBV10-3	CAAGEQGDGNQPQHF	TGTGCCGCAGGGGAACAGGGGGATGGCAATCAGCCCCAGCATTTT
TRBJ2-1	NA	TRBD2	TRBV4-1	CASSHLGGGLAGNEQFF	TGCGCCAGCAGCCATCTGGGCGGCGGACTAGCGGGGAATGAGCAGTTCTTC
TRBJ1-1	NA	NA	TRBV6-6	CASRVPGRHPNTEAFF	TGTGCCAGCAGAGTCCCGGGCCGGCACCCGAACACTGAAGCTTTCTTT
TRBJ2-5	NA	TRBD1	TRBV19	CASSLLDREETQYF	TGTGCCAGTAGTCTCCTGGACAGGGAAGAGACCCAGTACTTC
TRBJ1-2	few	TRBD1	TRBV7-3	CASSSRDSLYGYTF	TGTGCCAGCAGCTCCAGGGACAGTCTCTATGGCTACACCTTC
TRBJ1-1	NA	NA	TRBV9	CASSSGTEAFF	TGTGCCAGCAGCTCGGGCACTGAAGCTTTCTTT
TRBJ1-1	NA	TRBD1	TRBV6-6	CASRTGETEAFF	TGTGCCAGCAGGACAGGGGAGACTGAAGCTTTCTTT
TRBJ2-2	NA	NA	TRBV2	CASSYTNAGELFF	TGTGCCAGCAGCTATACGAACGCCGGGGAGCTGTTTTTT
TRBJ1-2	NA	NA	TRBV5-1	CASSLAGGNGYTF	TGCGCCAGCAGCTTGGCCGGAGGGAATGGCTACACCTTC
TRBJ2-3	NA	TRBD2	TRBV5-6	CASSLESGGRPYTDTQYF	TGTGCCAGCAGCTTGGAAAGCGGGGGGCGCCCCTACACAGATACGCAGTATTTT
TRBJ1-6	few	NA	TRBV18	CASSPFPGLGNSPLHF	TGTGCCAGCTCACCTTTTCCGGGATTGGGGAATTCACCCCTCCACTTT
TRBJ1-1	NA	NA	TRBV4-1	CASSHPGREDTEAFF	TGCGCCAGCAGCCACCCTGGTAGGGAAGACACTGAAGCTTTCTTT
TRBJ2-5	NA	NA	TRBV5-4	CASSLRGTQETQYF	TGTGCCAGCAGCTTGAGGGGGACTCAAGAGACCCAGTACTTC
TRBJ1-1	NA	NA	TRBV5-1	CASSLVSGKAFF	TGCGCCAGCAGCTTGGTGTCAGGAAAAGCTTTCTTT
TRBJ1-2	NA	NA	TRBV7-9	CASTNSDYGYTF	TGTGCCAGCACCAACAGCGACTATGGCTACACCTTC
TRBJ2-1	NA	NA	TRBV6-1	CATQLDSYNEQFF	TGTGCCACCCAACTAGACTCCTACAATGAGCAGTTCTTC
TRBJ1-6	NA	TRBD1	TRBV7-8	CASSSHPRDSGSPLHF	TGTGCCAGCAGTTCACACCCCCGGGACAGCGGATCACCCCTCCACTTT
TRBJ2-6	NA	NA	TRBV4-2	CASSQEGGGANVLTF	TGTGCCAGCAGCCAAGAGGGGGGTGGGGCCAACGTCCTGACTTTC
TRBJ1-2	few	TRBD1	TRBV13	CASSSRVDRGLPVDGYTF	TGTGCCAGCAGCTCGCGTGTGGACAGGGGGCTACCGGTCGACGGCTACACCTTC
TRBJ1-2	NA	TRBD1	TRBV18	CASSKVGDRERGYGYTF	TGTGCCAGCTCCAAGGTCGGGGACAGGGAAAGGGGCTATGGCTACACCTTC
TRBJ1-2	few	NA	TRBV5-4	CASSLGTRGEYGYTF	TGTGCCAGCAGCCTGGGGACCCGGGGGGAATATGGCTACACCTTC
TRBJ2-7	NA	TRBD1	TRBV27	CASSPTFLSGGYALRGAREQYF	TGTGCCAGCAGTCCTACATTCCTTTCAGGGGGCTATGCCCTACGAGGCGCCCGCGAGCAGTACTTC
TRBJ2-3	NA	NA	TRBV27	CASSLKKGTDTQYF	TGTGCCAGCAGTTTAAAGAAGGGCACAGATACGCAGTATTTT
TRBJ1-2	NA	TRBD1	TRBV5-1	CASSRTRTGGDYGYTF	TGCGCCAGCAGCCGCACCCGGACAGGGGGCGACTATGGCTACACCTTC
TRBJ2-1	NA	NA	TRBV21-1	CASSREQQYNEQFF	TGTGCCAGCAGCAGGGAACAGCAGTACAATGAGCAGTTCTTC
TRBJ1-6	NA	NA	TRBV2	CASSVGGATYNSPLHF	TGTGCCAGCAGTGTTGGGGGCGCAACCTATAATTCACCCCTCCACTTT
TRBJ1-2	NA	TRBD1	TRBV30	CAGQGSNGYTF	TGTGCTGGACAGGGGAGTAATGGCTACACCTTC
TRBJ2-3	NA	NA	TRBV5-4	CASSLPSTDTQYF	TGTGCCAGCAGCTTACCTAGCACAGATACGCAGTATTTT
TRBJ2-2	NA	TRBD2	TRBV5-1	CASSREASGGNRRTGELFF	TGCGCCAGCAGCCGCGAGGCTAGCGGGGGGAATCGGCGCACCGGGGAGCTGTTTTTT
TRBJ1-2	NA	NA	TRBV18	CASSLTGIGYTF	TGTGCCAGCTCACTTACAGGGATTGGCTACACCTTC
TRBJ2-7	once	TRBD1	TRBV11-1	CASSQEGLPTGKPYEQYF	TGTGCCAGCAGCCAAGAAGGGCTACCGACAGGGAAACCCTACGAGCAGTACTTC
TRBJ2-1	NA	NA	TRBV9	CASSPIGLGGEQFF	TGTGCCAGCAGCCCAATCGGTTTAGGTGGTGAGCAGTTCTTC
TRBJ1-5	NA	NA	TRBV5-1	CASSLEGVGNQPQHF	TGCGCCAGCAGCTTGGAAGGGGTAGGCAATCAGCCCCAGCATTTT
TRBJ2-2	once	NA	TRBV6-6	CASSYRQGLTGELFF	TGTGCCAGCAGTTACCGGCAGGGCCTCACCGGGGAGCTGTTTTTT
TRBJ2-2	NA	NA	TRBV27	CASAAGTNTGELFF	TGTGCCAGCGCCGCAGGCACGAACACCGGGGAGCTGTTTTTT
TRBJ2-3	NA	TRBD1	TRBV5-4	CASSLGGQGPTDTQYF	TGTGCCAGCAGCTTGGGAGGACAGGGCCCCACAGATACGCAGTATTTT
TRBJ1-2	NA	NA	TRBV5-6	CASSYGASYGYTF	TGTGCCAGCAGCTACGGGGCCAGCTATGGCTACACCTTC
TRBJ1-2	NA	NA	TRBV6-1	CASSQDGRSLGYGYTF	TGTGCCAGCAGTCAAGATGGACGTTCACTGGGCTATGGCTACACCTTC
TRBJ2-4	NA	NA	TRBV4-2	CASSQSDEAWAKNIQYF	TGTGCCAGCAGCCAATCCGACGAAGCGTGGGCCAAAAACATTCAGTACTTC
TRBJ2-7	NA	TRBD1	TRBV6-6	CASSYPGQGNFEQYF	TGTGCCAGCAGTTACCCGGGACAGGGGAATTTCGAGCAGTACTTC